Presented here are 30 T cell receptor beta chains from one specimen sequenced in a study of Graves' ophthalmopathy and Graves' hyperthyroidism. RNA transcripts provided the template for amplifying TCR beta CDR3 regions. The library came from an HTBI-primed first-round RT-PCR and a second-round multiplex PCR. TCRdb re-derived calls from the multiplex PCR reads in MiXCR, one entry per CDR3 protein. The sample lists about 500,000 distinct CDR3 sequences; around 14% were seen once. Sequencing input: blood. These receptors were taken from a woman in her 30s with Graves' ophthalmopathy.

This clonotype was recorded many times. The CDR3 spells CASSQVGRQGTEAFF. Written as DNA, the CDR3 is TGCGCCAGCAGCCAAGTGGGCCGTCAAGGGACTGAAGCTTTCTTT. The rearrangement joins TRBV4-1 to TRBJ1-1; D remains ambiguous. CDR1 MGHRA and CDR2 YSYEKL come from the germline V gene. This CDR3 is built from 15 residues. Between the trimmed V and J ends, which lost 1 base and 5 bases, there was a span of 14 bases.

This clonotype was counted many times. V usage is TRBV11-3 and J usage is TRBJ1-2; 9 bases are a match to TRBD1. J lost 4 bases, V lost 4 bases, and 7 bases had no gene match. In germline, CDR1 is SGHNT, CDR2 YENEEA. This CDR3 has 15 residues. CDR3 protein: CASSSGQGPIYGYTF. The CDR3 DNA is TGTGCCAGCAGCTCGGGACAGGGACCCATCTATGGCTACACCTTC.

This clonotype was picked up many times. The chain couples TRBV28 to TRBJ1-2; D is unresolved. The CDR3 is 12 residues long. The V end lost 9 bases, the J end lost 4 bases, and 12 bases lay between the germline ends. CDR1 is MDHEN, CDR2 SYDVKM, per germline. CDR3 DNA: TGTGCCAGACGGGGTAGTATCTATGGCTACACCTTC. Translation: CARRGSIYGYTF.

This clonotype was seen many times. The rearrangement uses TRBV27 and TRBJ1-2, with D unresolved. Trimming shortened V by 6 bases and J by 4 bases, and 18 bases separated the two germline ends. CDR1 is MNHEY, CDR2 SMNVEV, per germline (reference sequence). This CDR3 region has 15 residues. The CDR3 nucleotides read TGTGCCAGCAGCCCTAGACCGGTCGAGGTCTATGGCTACACCTTC. It yields the protein CASSPRPVEVYGYTF.

This clonotype turned up a few times. The chain uses TRBV4-1 and TRBJ2-7, with 7 positions matching TRBD2. The germline V gene encodes CDR1 MGHRA and CDR2 YSYEKL. This CDR3 is 14 amino acids long. V trimming: 4 bases; J trimming: 0 bases; junction bases outside the gene matches: 3. In DNA, the CDR3 is TGCGCCAGCAGCCCCCGGGAGGCCTCCTACGAGCAGTACTTC. This gives the protein CASSPREASYEQYF.

The chain joins TRBV29-1 to TRBJ2-7, with D maybe TRBD1 (6 bases). There are 12 residues in the CDR3. Germline V gene lookup returns CDR1 SQVTM and CDR2 ANQGSEA. With 7 bases removed from V and 0 bases from J, the gap between germline ends came to 10 bases. CDR3 nucleotides: TGCAGCGCCAAGGGGGACTCCTACGAGCAGTACTTC. The encoded protein is CSAKGDSYEQYF.

This clonotype was detected ten times or more. At one end, the junction sequence differs from germline, possibly due to a read error. V usage is TRBV6-5 and J usage is TRBJ2-4; 7 nucleotides line up with TRBD1. Germline lookup yields CDR1 MNHEY and CDR2 SVGAGI. CDR3 length: 16 amino acids. As DNA, the CDR3 is TGTGCCAGCAGTTCCGGAGCCAAGGGGGCCAAAAACATTAAGTACTTC. Translated: CASSSGAKGAKNIKYF.

Comments on this clonotype: One junction end does not reproduce the germline sequence, and a read error may be involved. The chain couples TRBV28 to TRBJ2-2; 11 bases fit TRBD1. The germline CDR1 and CDR2 sequences are MDHEN and SYDVKM. This CDR3 region has 15 residues. CDR3 protein: CASSLGTGGTGELCF. CDR3 DNA: TGTGCCAGCAGTCTGGGGACAGGGGGGACCGGGGAGCTGTGTTTT.

In this sample, this clonotype turned up many times. This chain uses TRBV6-1 with TRBJ1-1; D is uncertain. V dropped 2 bases and J dropped 3 bases, with 13 bases sitting between them. The CDR3 loop spans 15 amino acids. Germline V gives CDR1 MNHNS, CDR2 SASEGT. CDR3 bases: TGTGCCAGCAGTGAAAGAGGGCAGCGCTACACTGAAGCTTTCTTT. Protein product: CASSERGQRYTEAFF.

This clonotype was seen many times. The chain has TRBV10-2 and TRBJ2-5, with TRBD2 matching over 11 bases. The CDR3 totals 15 residues. Germline lookup yields CDR1 WSHSY and CDR2 SAAADI. The V gene end was trimmed by 6 bases and the J gene end by 4 bases; junction bases not matched to a gene: 7. CDR3 DNA: TGCGCCAGCAGCCCGACTAGCGGGATACTAGAGACCCAGTACTTC. It codes for CASSPTSGILETQYF.

This clonotype came up many times. V usage is TRBV12-3 or TRBV12-4 and J usage is TRBJ1-5; D unclear. The V end was cut by 3 bases, the J end by 0 bases, with 6 bases between. This CDR3 region has 14 residues. This CDR3 is CASSFRDSNQPQHF. Here the CDR3 DNA reads TGTGCCAGCAGTTTTCGGGATAGCAATCAGCCCCAGCATTTT.

This clonotype appeared many times. The chain has TRBV6-9 and TRBJ2-7, with 13 positions matching TRBD2. The CDR3 consists of 15 residues. From germline, CDR1 is MNHGY and CDR2 SVAAGI. V shed 6 bases and J 1 base; nucleotides not matched to a gene: 3. Written as DNA, the CDR3 is TGTGCCAGCAGCCGGACTAGCGGGAGTTCCTACGAGCAGTACTTC. Translation gives CASSRTSGSSYEQYF.

This clonotype was observed at least ten times. J is TRBJ2-7 and V is TRBV10-1; 10 nucleotides agree with TRBD1. The CDR3 is made up of 17 amino acids. V shed 10 bases, J shed 7 bases, and the junction held 22 bases outside the gene matches. The germline V gene has CDR1 WNHNN and CDR2 SYGVQD (reference sequence). The CDR3 DNA reads TGCGCCAACAGAAAGGACAGGGGGAGAACGACCCTATTGGAGCAGTACTTC. Encoded protein: CANRKDRGRTTLLEQYF.

This clonotype was recorded a few times. This chain joins TRBV10-3 and TRBJ2-2; D not certain. The CDR3 is 16 amino acids. Germline V lookup: CDR1 ENHRY, CDR2 SYGVKD. Trimming removed 3 bases from V and 2 bases from J, with 13 bases in between. DNA of the CDR3: TGTGCCATCAGTGAATCAGCGCAAGTTAACACCGGGGAGCTGTTTTTT. Translated, it gives CAISESAQVNTGELFF.

This clonotype was observed at least ten times. V usage is TRBV27 and J usage is TRBJ1-2, with TRBD1 identical over 7 bases. CDR1 MNHEY and CDR2 SMNVEV come from the germline V gene (reference sequence). V gave up 5 bases and J gave up 7 bases; unmatched junction bases: 1. The CDR3 loop spans 11 amino acids. CDR3 protein: CASSDRVGYTF. The DNA of the CDR3 is TGTGCCAGCAGTGACAGGGTTGGCTACACCTTC.

This clonotype was detected ten times or more. The chain uses TRBV24-1 and TRBJ1-2, with TRBD1 matching 8 bases. The germline V gene has CDR1 KGHDR and CDR2 SFDVKD. With 4 bases clipped from V and 3 bases from J, the junction kept 6 bases outside the gene matches. This CDR3 spans 15 amino acids. For the CDR3, the DNA is TGTGCCACCAGTGACCCGGGACAGGCCCACTATGGCTACACCTTC. Protein sequence: CATSDPGQAHYGYTF.

This clonotype was found many times. The gene calls are TRBV11-2 and TRBJ2-7; D is unclear. V was trimmed by 2 bases and J by 3 bases, leaving 5 bases between them. This CDR3 spans 12 amino acids. Germline lookup yields CDR1 SGHAT and CDR2 FQNNGV. This CDR3 is CASSLQRYEQYF. CDR3 in DNA: TGTGCCAGCAGCTTACAGCGCTACGAGCAGTACTTC.

In its sample, this clonotype was seen many times. The chain employs TRBV28 and TRBJ2-7, with D unresolved. CDR3 size: 16 residues. Germline CDR1 and CDR2: MDHEN and SYDVKM. V gave up 5 bases and J gave up 3 bases, with 20 bases separating them. The CDR3 region is CASSPSHGRQDYEQYF. The DNA for the CDR3 is TGTGCCAGCAGTCCCTCCCACGGACGGCAAGACTACGAGCAGTACTTC.

This clonotype has ten or more counts. The rearrangement links TRBV28 to TRBJ1-1, with D maybe TRBD1 (6 bases). This CDR3 has 15 amino acids. Germline lookup yields CDR1 MDHEN and CDR2 SYDVKM. V dropped 4 bases and J dropped 0 bases, with 12 bases sitting between them. The CDR3 bases are TGTGCCAGCAGTTCGCAGGGGTCCATGAACACTGAAGCTTTCTTT. This sequence encodes CASSSQGSMNTEAFF.

This clonotype was seen repeatedly, ten times or more. This sequence joins TRBV28 and TRBJ2-5; D is unclear. There are 10 residues in the CDR3. Germline loops: CDR1 MDHEN, CDR2 SYDVKM. The V and J ends lost 8 bases and 1 base respectively, with 2 bases between them. CDR3 nucleotides: TGTGCCAGCTGCCAAGAGACCCAGTACTTC. Its protein is CASCQETQYF.

This clonotype occurred many times. The V and J genes are TRBV6-1 and TRBJ2-5; TRBD1 is a possible D gene (6 bases). Per germline, CDR1 MNHNS and CDR2 SASEGT. V was cut by 6 bases and J by 7 bases, with 12 bases left in between. The CDR3 contains 12 residues. The chain's CDR3 is CASRETRGTQYF. The CDR3 DNA reads TGTGCCAGCAGAGAGACCAGGGGGACCCAGTACTTC.

This clonotype was detected many times. The V call is TRBV12-5, the J call TRBJ2-5, with D unclear. V was pared by 7 bases and J by 2 bases, with 14 bases between. In germline, CDR1 is LGHNT, CDR2 FRNRAP. This CDR3 region has 14 residues. CDR3 sequence (DNA): TGTGCTAGTGTCGATAGGACCCTTCAAGAGACCCAGTACTTC. It yields the protein CASVDRTLQETQYF.

This clonotype was recorded many times. V usage is TRBV15 and J usage is TRBJ1-1, with D possibly being TRBD1 (5 bases). Trimming left V 0 bases short and J 6 bases short, with 17 bases between. Germline CDR1 is LNHNV and CDR2 is YYDKDF (reference sequence). The CDR3 has 16 residues. CDR3 loop: CATSRELLGPPSEAFF. CDR3 nucleotide sequence: TGTGCCACCAGCAGAGAGCTGCTGGGACCGCCCTCTGAAGCTTTCTTT.

This clonotype was recorded at least ten times. The V and J genes are TRBV12-3 or TRBV12-4 and TRBJ2-5; 9 bases match TRBD1. The CDR3 is made up of 17 amino acids. V lost 5 bases to trimming and J lost 0 bases; unmatched junction nucleotides: 10. In nucleotides, the CDR3 is TGTGCCAGCAGTACGGGACAGGGATCCCATTACCAAGAGACCCAGTACTTC. Its translation is CASSTGQGSHYQETQYF.

This clonotype has a count of ten or more. The chain joins TRBV11-2 to TRBJ1-3; D gene ambiguous. This CDR3 has 11 amino acids. Germline CDR1 is SGHAT and CDR2 is FQNNGV. The V gene lost 8 bases and the J gene lost 4 bases, with 6 bases spanning the gap. The DNA of the CDR3 is TGTGCCAGCCAGAGCGGAAACACCATATATTTT. Protein product: CASQSGNTIYF.

Ten or more counts support this clonotype. The chain recombines TRBV5-1 with TRBJ2-5, with TRBD1 matching 7 bases. Per germline, CDR1 SGHRS and CDR2 YFSETQ. The CDR3 extends over 15 amino acids. The junction had 4 bases not matched to a gene; V was cut back by 0 bases and J by 2 bases. The CDR3 DNA follows: TGCGCCAGCAGCTTGGGCTCGACAGGGCAAGAGACCCAGTACTTC. Protein: CASSLGSTGQETQYF.

This clonotype was seen ten or more times. The chain uses TRBV5-6 and TRBJ2-7, with a weak D call TRBD2 (5 bases). In germline, CDR1 is SGHDT, CDR2 YYEEEE. The CDR3 totals 13 residues. Trimming stripped 4 bases from V and 6 bases from J, with 14 bases between. The CDR3 protein is CASSPGEPFEQYF. CDR3 bases: TGTGCCAGCAGCCCCGGGGAACCCTTCGAGCAGTACTTC. The variable domain in full, with the rest retrieved from reference TRBV5-6 and TRBJ2-7, is DAGVTQSPTHLIKTRGQQVTLRCSPKSGHDTVSWYQQALGQGPQFIFQYYEEEERQRGNFPDRFSGHQFPNYSSELNVNALLLGDSALYLCASSPGEPFEQYFGPGTRLTVT.

The chain links TRBV12-3 or TRBV12-4 to TRBJ2-7; 9 nucleotides align to TRBD2. The CDR3 sequence is 12 residues long. Trimming at V came to 6 bases and at J to 10 bases, leaving 7 bases not matched to a gene. Written as DNA, the CDR3 is TGTGCCAGCAGAGCGGGGGGTCGCGATCAGTACTTC. Amino acid sequence: CASRAGGRDQYF.

This clonotype has a handful of counts. The rearrangement uses TRBV3-1 and TRBJ1-5; D is unclear. V lost 4 bases and J 2 bases, leaving 12 bases between the germline ends. CDR1 is LGHDT and CDR2 is YNNKEL in the germline V gene (reference sequence). This CDR3 has 15 residues. The CDR3 DNA sequence: TGTGCCAGCAGCCCAGAACCAGGTGGCAATCAGCCCCAGCATTTT. Amino acids: CASSPEPGGNQPQHF. Drawing the rest from reference TRBV3-1 and TRBJ1-5, the complete variable domain is DTAVSQTPKYLVTQMGNDKSIKCEQNLGHDTMYWYKQDSKKFLKIMFSYNNKELIINETVPNRFSPKSPDKAHLNLHINSLELGDSAVYFCASSPEPGGNQPQHFGDGTRLSIL.

The chain joins TRBV24-1 to TRBJ2-7; D may be TRBD1 or TRBD2 (5 bases each). V was clipped by 8 bases and J by 2 bases, with 18 bases between them. The germline V gene encodes CDR1 KGHDR and CDR2 SFDVKD. CDR3 length: 15 residues. CDR3 DNA sequence: TGTGCCACCACCCTGCCCGGGGCGGCTACCTACGAGCAGTACTTC. This encodes CATTLPGAATYEQYF.